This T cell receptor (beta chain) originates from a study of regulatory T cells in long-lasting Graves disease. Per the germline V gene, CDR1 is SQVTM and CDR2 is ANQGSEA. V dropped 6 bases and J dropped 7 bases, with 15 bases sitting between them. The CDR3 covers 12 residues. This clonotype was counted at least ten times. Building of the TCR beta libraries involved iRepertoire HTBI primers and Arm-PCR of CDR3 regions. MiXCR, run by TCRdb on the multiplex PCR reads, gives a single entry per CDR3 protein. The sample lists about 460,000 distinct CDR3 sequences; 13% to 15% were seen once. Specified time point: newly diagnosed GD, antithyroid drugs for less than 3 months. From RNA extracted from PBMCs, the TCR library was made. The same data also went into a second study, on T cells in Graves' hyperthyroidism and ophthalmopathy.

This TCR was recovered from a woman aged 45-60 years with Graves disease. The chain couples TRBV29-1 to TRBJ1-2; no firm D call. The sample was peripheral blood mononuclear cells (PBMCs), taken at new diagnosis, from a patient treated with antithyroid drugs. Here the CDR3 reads CSVLGQVAGYTF. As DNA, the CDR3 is TGCAGCGTACTCGGGCAGGTTGCTGGCTACACCTTC.